The T cell receptor (beta chain) described here comes from a study of CD8+ T cells in alopecia areata (dated by TCRdb to between 2017 and 2018). Some background on the complete study: High-throughput TCRbeta sequencing was used to examine T cell clonal expansion in alopecia areata in both the C3H/HeJ mouse model and human patients. Scalp clonality was compared among normal scalp (n=4), patchy alopecia areata scalp (n=8), and alopecia totalis/universalis scalp (n=8). RNA was obtained with the PAXgene miRNA kit for fixed scalp, the miRNeasy kit for PBMCs, and the RNeasy kit for mouse skin. In humans, TCRbeta sequencing was performed on scalp tissue and on sorted CD4+ and CD8+ peripheral blood T cells from healthy controls and from patients with patchy or totalis/universalis alopecia areata. Amplification of TCRbeta CDR3 regions was done by immunoSEQ multiplex PCR using 35 Vbeta forward primers and 13 Jbeta reverse primers. Points the paper makes about the study in general: Shared TCR sequences between patients were less evident than in mice, which may be partly attributable to HLA diversity in the patient population. Compared with normal scalp, lesional scalp, particularly in alopecia totalis/universalis, had higher clonality and more expanded CD8+ clones, which suggests antigenic drive. Resident alphabeta T cells in normal human skin are also sequenced, complicating scalp TCR repertoire analysis, unlike mouse skin dominated by gammadelta T cells.

PBMCs were isolated by density centrifugation and stained for CD3, CD4 and CD8, and CD4+ and CD8+ T cells were sorted on a FACSAria. Unaffected controls provided scalp biopsies and blood samples. The library was produced with the immunoSEQ multiplex PCR assay. RNA was extracted from all samples and reverse transcribed into cDNA as template for TCR sequencing. First-strand cDNA was synthesized using SuperScript III with a 2:1 mix of oligo-dT and random hexamers. Amplification bias was assessed with a synthetic immune receptor repertoire, and residual bias was removed computationally. The study's own analysis went as follows. Raw reads were preprocessed to remove errors, and CDR3 was defined by IMGT conventions from the conserved cysteine to phenylalanine. Clonality was computed as 1 minus the Shannon entropy, with the entropy normalized by log2 of the number of productive unique TCRs. Whether scalp clones were CD4 or CD8 was inferred by matching scalp TCRbeta sequences against CD4 and CD8 repertoires sorted from blood. TCRdb retrieved this table from immuneACCESS and kept in-frame rearrangements only. Not all clones are present; in checked studies, unresolved V genes account for under half, and no reason is known for the remainder. From that table come the V and J calls and clone size; the DNA was used to work out D and trimming. Recorded for this sample are 200,000 or so clones; roughly three fifths of them occurred a single time. The ten largest clones take up approximately 4.9% of the sample.

Taken from the germline V gene, the CDR1 and CDR2 loops are MGHDK and SYGVNS. The CDR3, from cysteine to phenylalanine, totals 12 residues. The DNA shown is the 36-base CDR3, in frame from base 1. Trimming at the junction amounts to 4 bases on V and 1 base on J, and the germline ends lie 2 bases apart. Regarding this clone: Its specific antigen is unknown. No much larger clone exists at a distance of one base, and base qualities are not known.

The TCR sequence derives from a human donor in good health. Recombination linked TRBV25-1 to TRBJ1-5; no D gene is confidently identified. The specimen was CD8+ T cells sorted from blood. The sequenced DNA is TGTGCCAGCAGTGTGAGCAATCAGCCCCAGCATTTT. This is translated as CASSVSNQPQHF.